The clone carrying this TCR beta chain ranks as medium-sized. Its matching antigen is unknown. Measured with immunoSEQ multiplex PCR; TCRdb has only the in-frame clones, and not every one. The sample yields some 18,000 clones, 65% to 85% seen once. These data are taken from a study of OX40 agonist ivuxolimab in advanced cancers. Whole-study context: In this cohort, patients received ivuxolimab, an agonistic anti-OX40 (CD134) antibody. The dose-escalation cohort had hepatocellular carcinoma, melanoma, renal cell or head and neck cancer. Past anti-PD-1, anti-PD-L1 or anti-CTLA-4 therapy was accepted, and 35% to 45% had received some. Study-level results: No determination was made of the antigen specificity of the expanded peripheral T cells.

Specimen: CD4+ or CD8+ T cells sorted from blood, collected in a trial of the OX40 agonist ivuxolimab. This TCR was recovered from an adult with an advanced solid tumor such as melanoma, head and neck, liver or kidney cancer.

The CDR3 loop reads CAWSELTHGYTF. The DNA for the CDR3 is TGTGCCTGGAGTGAGCTTACCCATGGCTACACCTTC. The rearrangement joins TRBV30 to TRBJ1-2; D call uncertain. The CDR3 covers 12 residues. Trimming shortened V by 1 base and J by 6 bases, and 9 bases separated the two germline ends. Germline values: CDR1 GTSNPN, CDR2 SVGIG (reference sequence).